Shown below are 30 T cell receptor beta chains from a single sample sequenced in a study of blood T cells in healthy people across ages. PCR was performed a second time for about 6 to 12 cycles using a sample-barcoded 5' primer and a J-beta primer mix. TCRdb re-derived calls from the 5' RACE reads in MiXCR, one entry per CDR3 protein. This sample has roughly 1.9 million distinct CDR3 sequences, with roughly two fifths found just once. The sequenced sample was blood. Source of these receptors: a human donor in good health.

The CDR3 nucleotides are TGCGCCAGCAGCCCTAGGGCGGCCTCCTACGAGCAGTACTTC. Translation: CASSPRAASYEQYF. The V gene is TRBV4-3, the J gene TRBJ2-7; D remains ambiguous. The germline V gene encodes CDR1 LGHNA and CDR2 YSLEER. This CDR3 comprises 14 residues. V shed 4 bases and J shed 0 bases, with 10 bases lying between them.

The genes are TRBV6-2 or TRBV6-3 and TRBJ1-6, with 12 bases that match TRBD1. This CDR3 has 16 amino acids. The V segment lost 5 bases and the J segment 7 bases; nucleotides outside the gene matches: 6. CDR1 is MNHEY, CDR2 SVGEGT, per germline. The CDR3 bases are TGTGCCAGCAGTCCGGGACAGGGGGCTTTAAATTCACCCCTCCACTTT. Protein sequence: CASSPGQGALNSPLHF.

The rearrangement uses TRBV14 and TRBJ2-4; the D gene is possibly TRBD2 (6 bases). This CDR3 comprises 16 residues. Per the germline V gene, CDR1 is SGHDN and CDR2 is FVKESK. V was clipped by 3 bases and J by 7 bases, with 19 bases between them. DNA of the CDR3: TGTGCCAGCAGCCAGACCCGGGACTCCGGGTGGAACATTCAGTACTTC. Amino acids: CASSQTRDSGWNIQYF.

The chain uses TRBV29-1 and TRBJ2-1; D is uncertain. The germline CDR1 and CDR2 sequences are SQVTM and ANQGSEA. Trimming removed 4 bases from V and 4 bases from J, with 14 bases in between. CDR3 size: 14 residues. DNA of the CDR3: TGCAGCGTTGTAGGGCGGCAGCTATACAATGAGCAGTTCTTC. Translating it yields CSVVGRQLYNEQFF.

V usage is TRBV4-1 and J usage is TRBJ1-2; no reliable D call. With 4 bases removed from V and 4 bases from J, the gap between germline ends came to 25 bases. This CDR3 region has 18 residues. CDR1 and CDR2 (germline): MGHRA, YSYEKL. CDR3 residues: CASSLDPDYESSTYGYTF. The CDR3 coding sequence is TGCGCCAGCAGCCTAGACCCAGATTATGAGAGTTCAACCTATGGCTACACCTTC.

The CDR3 DNA is TGTGCCAGTAGTATGAGAGATACTAGCAATCAGCCCCAGCATTTT. The encoded protein is CASSMRDTSNQPQHF. The gene calls are TRBV19 and TRBJ1-5; D ambiguous. The CDR3 is 15 residues long. V was clipped by 3 bases and J by 0 bases, with 9 bases between them. Germline values: CDR1 LNHDA, CDR2 SQIVND (reference sequence).

As DNA, the CDR3 is TGTGCCAGCAGCTTAGTTCAGGGGGCAAGACAGCCCCAGCATTTT. It encodes CASSLVQGARQPQHF. V and J are TRBV7-2 and TRBJ1-5; 8 nucleotides match TRBD1. The germline V gene has CDR1 SGHTA and CDR2 FQGNSA. V lost 1 base to trimming and J lost 7 bases; unmatched junction nucleotides: 6. The CDR3 loop spans 15 amino acids.

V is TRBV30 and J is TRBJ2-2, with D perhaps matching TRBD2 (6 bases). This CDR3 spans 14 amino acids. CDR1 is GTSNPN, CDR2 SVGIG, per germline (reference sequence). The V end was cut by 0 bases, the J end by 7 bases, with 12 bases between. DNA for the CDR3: TGTGCCTGGAGTGTTTTCTTCGGGGGCGGGGAGCTGTTTTTT. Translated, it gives CAWSVFFGGGELFF.

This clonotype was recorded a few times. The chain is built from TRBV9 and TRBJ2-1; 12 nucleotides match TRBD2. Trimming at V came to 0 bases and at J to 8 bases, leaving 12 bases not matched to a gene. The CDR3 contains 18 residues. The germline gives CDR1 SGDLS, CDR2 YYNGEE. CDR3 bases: TGTGCCAGCAGCGTAGCTACGGGGGGGACTAGCGGGTACTATGAGCAGTTCTTC. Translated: CASSVATGGTSGYYEQFF.

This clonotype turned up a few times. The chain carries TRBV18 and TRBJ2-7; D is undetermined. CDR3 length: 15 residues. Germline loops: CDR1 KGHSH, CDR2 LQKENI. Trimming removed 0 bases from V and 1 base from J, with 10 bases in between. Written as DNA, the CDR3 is TGTGCCAGCTCACCACCTTCAGACCCTTCCTACGAGCAGTACTTC. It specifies CASSPPSDPSYEQYF.

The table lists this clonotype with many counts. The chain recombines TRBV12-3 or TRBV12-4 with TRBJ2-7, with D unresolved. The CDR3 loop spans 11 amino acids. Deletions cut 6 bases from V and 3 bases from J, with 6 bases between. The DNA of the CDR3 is TGTGCCAGCAGCCACGGCTACGAGCAGTACTTC. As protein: CASSHGYEQYF.

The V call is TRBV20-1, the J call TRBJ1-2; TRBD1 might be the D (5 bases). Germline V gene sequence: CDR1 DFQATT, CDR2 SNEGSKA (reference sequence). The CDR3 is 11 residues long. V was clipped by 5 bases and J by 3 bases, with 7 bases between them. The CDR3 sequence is CSASRDYGYTF. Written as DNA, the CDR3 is TGCAGTGCTTCCAGGGACTATGGCTACACCTTC.

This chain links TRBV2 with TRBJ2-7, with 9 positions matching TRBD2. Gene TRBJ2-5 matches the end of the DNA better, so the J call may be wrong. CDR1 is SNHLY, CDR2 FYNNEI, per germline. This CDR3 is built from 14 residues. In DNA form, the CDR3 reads TGTGCCACTCGACGTAGCGGGGGCGGGGAGACCCAGTACTTC. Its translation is CATRRSGGGETQYF.

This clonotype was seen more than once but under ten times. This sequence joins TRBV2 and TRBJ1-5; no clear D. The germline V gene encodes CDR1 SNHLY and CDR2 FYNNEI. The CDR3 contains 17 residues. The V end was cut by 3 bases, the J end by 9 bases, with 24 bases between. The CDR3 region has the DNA TGTGCCAGCAGTGATCCCTTGTCGTCTGTGGAGGGTGGGCCCCAGCATTTT. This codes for CASSDPLSSVEGGPQHF.

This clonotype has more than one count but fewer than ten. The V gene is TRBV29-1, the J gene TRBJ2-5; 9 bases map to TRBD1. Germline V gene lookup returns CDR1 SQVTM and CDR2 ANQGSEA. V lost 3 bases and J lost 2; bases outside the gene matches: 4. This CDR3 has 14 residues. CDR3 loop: CSVDAGQGQETQYF. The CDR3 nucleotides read TGCAGCGTTGATGCGGGACAGGGACAAGAGACCCAGTACTTC. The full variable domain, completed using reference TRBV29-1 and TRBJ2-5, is SAVISQKPSRDICQRGTSLTIQCQVDSQVTMMFWYRQQPGQSLTLIATANQGSEATYESGFVIDKFPISRPNLTFSTLTVSNMSPEDSSIYLCSVDAGQGQETQYFGPGTRLLVL.

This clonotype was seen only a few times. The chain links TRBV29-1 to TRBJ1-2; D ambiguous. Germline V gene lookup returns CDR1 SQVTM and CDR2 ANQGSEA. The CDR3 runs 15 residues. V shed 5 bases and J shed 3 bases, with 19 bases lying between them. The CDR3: CSVLAGTEDDYGYTF. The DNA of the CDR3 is TGCAGCGTTCTCGCTGGTACGGAGGATGACTATGGCTACACCTTC.

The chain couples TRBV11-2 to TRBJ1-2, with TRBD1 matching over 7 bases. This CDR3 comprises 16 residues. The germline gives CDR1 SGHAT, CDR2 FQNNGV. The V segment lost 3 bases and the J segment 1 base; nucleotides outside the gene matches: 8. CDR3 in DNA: TGTGCCAGCAGCTTTCAGGAGCAGGGGGATAACTATGGCTACACCTTC. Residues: CASSFQEQGDNYGYTF.

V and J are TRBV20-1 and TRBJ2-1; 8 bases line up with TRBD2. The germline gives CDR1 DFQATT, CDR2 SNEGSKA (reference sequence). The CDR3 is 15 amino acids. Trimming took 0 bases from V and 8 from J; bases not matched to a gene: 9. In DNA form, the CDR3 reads TGCAGTGCTAGAGAGAGCGGGGGCCTGGGAGATGAGCAGTTCTTC. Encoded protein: CSARESGGLGDEQFF.

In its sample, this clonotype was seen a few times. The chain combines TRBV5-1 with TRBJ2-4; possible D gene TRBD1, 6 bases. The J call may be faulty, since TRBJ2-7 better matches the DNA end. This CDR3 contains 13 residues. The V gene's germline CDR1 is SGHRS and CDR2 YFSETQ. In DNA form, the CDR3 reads TGCGCCAGCAGCTTGCCACAGGGTAACGAGCAGTACTTC. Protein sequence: CASSLPQGNEQYF.

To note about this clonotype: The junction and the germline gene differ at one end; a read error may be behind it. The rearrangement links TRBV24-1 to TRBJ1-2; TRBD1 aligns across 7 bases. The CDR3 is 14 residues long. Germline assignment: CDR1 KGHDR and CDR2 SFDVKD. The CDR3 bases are TGTGCCTCCAGTGACCATGGCAGGGGGGATGGCTACACCTTC. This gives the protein CASSDHGRGDGYTF.

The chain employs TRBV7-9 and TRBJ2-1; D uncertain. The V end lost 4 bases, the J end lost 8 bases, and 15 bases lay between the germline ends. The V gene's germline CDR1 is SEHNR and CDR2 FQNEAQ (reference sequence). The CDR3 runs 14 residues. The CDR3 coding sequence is TGTGCCAGCAGCTCACTTGATTACAGCCATGAGCAGTTCTTC. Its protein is CASSSLDYSHEQFF.

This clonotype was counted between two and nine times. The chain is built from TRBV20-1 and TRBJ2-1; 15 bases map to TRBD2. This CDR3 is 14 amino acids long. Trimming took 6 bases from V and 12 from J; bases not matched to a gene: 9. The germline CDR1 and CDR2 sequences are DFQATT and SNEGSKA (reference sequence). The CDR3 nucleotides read TGCAGTGCCAAGGGACTAGCGGGGGGCCACGGGCAGTTCTTC. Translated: CSAKGLAGGHGQFF.

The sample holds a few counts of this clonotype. The CDR3, as DNA: TGTGCCAGCAGCTTTGGGGGGGGGTACGCAGATACGCAGTATTTT. Amino acid sequence: CASSFGGGYADTQYF. The chain has TRBV7-9 and TRBJ2-3; TRBD2 aligns across 7 bases. The CDR3 length is 15 residues. V was pared by 3 bases and J by 4 bases, with 7 bases of the junction left unmatched. CDR1 and CDR2 from the germline V gene are SEHNR and FQNEAQ (reference sequence).

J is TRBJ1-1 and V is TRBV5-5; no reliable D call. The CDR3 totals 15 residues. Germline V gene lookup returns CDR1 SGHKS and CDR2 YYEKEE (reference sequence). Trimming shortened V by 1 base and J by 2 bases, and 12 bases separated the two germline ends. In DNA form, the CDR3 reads TGTGCCAGCAGCTTGAGTGTAGGCCTTAACACTGAAGCTTTCTTT. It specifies CASSLSVGLNTEAFF.

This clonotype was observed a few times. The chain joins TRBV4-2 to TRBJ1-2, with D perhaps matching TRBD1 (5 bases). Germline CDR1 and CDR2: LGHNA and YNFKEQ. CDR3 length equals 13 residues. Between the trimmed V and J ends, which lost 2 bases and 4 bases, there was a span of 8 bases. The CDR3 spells CASSQTTVYGYTF. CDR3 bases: TGTGCCAGCAGCCAAACGACAGTCTATGGCTACACCTTC.

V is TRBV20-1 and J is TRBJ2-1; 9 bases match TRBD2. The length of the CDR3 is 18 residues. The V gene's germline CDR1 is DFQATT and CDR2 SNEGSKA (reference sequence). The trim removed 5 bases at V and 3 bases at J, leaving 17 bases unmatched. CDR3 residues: CSAAPRLAVFFHYNEQFF. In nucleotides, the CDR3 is TGCAGTGCTGCACCGAGACTAGCGGTTTTTTTCCACTACAATGAGCAGTTCTTC.

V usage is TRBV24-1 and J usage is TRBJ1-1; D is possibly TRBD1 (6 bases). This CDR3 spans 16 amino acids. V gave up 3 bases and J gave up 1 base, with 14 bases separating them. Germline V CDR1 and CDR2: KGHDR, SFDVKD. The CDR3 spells CATSDQLDRSNTEAFF. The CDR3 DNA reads TGTGCCACCAGTGATCAATTAGACAGGTCGAACACTGAAGCTTTCTTT.

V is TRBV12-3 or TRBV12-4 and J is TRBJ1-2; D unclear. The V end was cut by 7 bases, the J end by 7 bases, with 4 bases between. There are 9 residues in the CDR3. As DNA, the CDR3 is TGTGCCAGCACCCGTGGCTACACCTTC. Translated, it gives CASTRGYTF.

DNA of the CDR3: TGTGCCAGCACCAATATTGGGGGAGTTGGCACTGAAGCTTTCTTT. Encoded protein: CASTNIGGVGTEAFF. V usage is TRBV12-3 or TRBV12-4 and J usage is TRBJ1-1; possible D gene TRBD1, 5 bases. V lost 7 bases, J lost 4 bases, and 19 bases lay in between. The CDR3 has 15 amino acids.

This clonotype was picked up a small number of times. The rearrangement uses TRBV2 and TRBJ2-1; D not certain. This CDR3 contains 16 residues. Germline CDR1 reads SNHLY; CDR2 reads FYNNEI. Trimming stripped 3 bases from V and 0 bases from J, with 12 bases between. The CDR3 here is CASSERGPSSYNEQFF. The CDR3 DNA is TGTGCCAGCAGTGAGAGAGGTCCGAGCTCCTACAATGAGCAGTTCTTC. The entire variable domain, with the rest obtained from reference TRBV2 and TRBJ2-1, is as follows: EPEVTQTPSHQVTQMGQEVILRCVPISNHLYFYWYRQILGQKVEFLVSFYNNEISEKSEIFDDQFSVERPDGSNFTLKIRSTKLEDSAMYFCASSERGPSSYNEQFFGPGTRLTVL.